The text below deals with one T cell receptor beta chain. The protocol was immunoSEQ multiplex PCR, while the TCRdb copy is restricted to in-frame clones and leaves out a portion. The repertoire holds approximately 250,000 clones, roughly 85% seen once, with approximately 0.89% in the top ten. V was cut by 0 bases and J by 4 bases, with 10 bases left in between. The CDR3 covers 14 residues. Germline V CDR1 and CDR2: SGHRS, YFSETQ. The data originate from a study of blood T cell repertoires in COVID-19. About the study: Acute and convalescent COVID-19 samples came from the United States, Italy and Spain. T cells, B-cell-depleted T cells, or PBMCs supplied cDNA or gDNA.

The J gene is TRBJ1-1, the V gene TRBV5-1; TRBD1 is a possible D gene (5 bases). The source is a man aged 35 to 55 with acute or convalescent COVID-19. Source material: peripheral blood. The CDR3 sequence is CASSLVGGSTEAFF. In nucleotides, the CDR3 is TGCGCCAGCAGCTTGGTTGGGGGGAGCACTGAAGCTTTCTTT.